These 25 T cell receptor beta chains came from one sample sequenced in a study of blood T cells in healthy people across ages. Sample-barcoded 5' priming and a J-beta primer mix drove a second PCR of about 6 to 12 cycles. TCRdb re-derived calls from the 5' RACE reads in MiXCR, one entry per CDR3 protein. The table includes about 670,000 distinct CDR3 sequences, more than 45% detected once. Sequencing was carried out using blood. These receptors were collected from an elderly woman in good health.

This clonotype was seen repeatedly, ten times or more. The CDR3 sequence is CASSLSAFRQRTYEQYF. The CDR3 nucleotides read TGTGCCAGCAGTTTATCGGCCTTTAGACAGCGCACCTACGAGCAGTACTTC. J is TRBJ2-7 and V is TRBV28; maybe TRBD1 (5 bases). This CDR3 has 17 amino acids. The germline V gene encodes CDR1 MDHEN and CDR2 SYDVKM. V lost 1 base to trimming and J lost 2 bases, with 18 bases between them.

This clonotype has more than one count but fewer than ten. The chain combines TRBV12-3 or TRBV12-4 with TRBJ1-2; D is ambiguous. The CDR3 totals 15 residues. Trimming cost V 3 bases and J 4 bases, with 15 bases left between them. CDR3 sequence (DNA): TGTGCCAGCAGTTTCGGGGTAGAAGTTCTCTATGGCTACACCTTC. Translating it yields CASSFGVEVLYGYTF.

V usage is TRBV2 and J usage is TRBJ1-1, with D possibly TRBD1 on 5 matching bases. CDR3 length: 13 residues. Germline CDR1 reads SNHLY; CDR2 reads FYNNEI. V lost 8 bases to trimming and J lost 1 base, with 11 bases between them. In nucleotides, the CDR3 is TGTGCCAGCGGAAGAGACAGGAACACTGAAGCTTTCTTT. This gives the protein CASGRDRNTEAFF.

This clonotype was seen many times. The chain recombines TRBV12-3 or TRBV12-4 with TRBJ2-1; D not certain. Deletions cut 2 bases from V and 3 bases from J, with 11 bases between. The CDR3 consists of 15 residues. As DNA, the CDR3 is TGTGCCAGCAGTTTAAGCTCAAGTTTCTACAATGAGCAGTTCTTC. It is translated as CASSLSSSFYNEQFF.

V and J are TRBV14 and TRBJ2-3; D not resolved. Trimming cost V 4 bases and J 0 bases, with 11 bases left between them. The germline V gene has CDR1 SGHDN and CDR2 FVKESK. The CDR3 spans 15 residues. The CDR3 sequence: CASSLGIPSTDTQYF. CDR3 DNA: TGTGCCAGCAGCCTTGGGATTCCTAGCACAGATACGCAGTATTTT.

This clonotype was picked up many times. The gene calls are TRBV7-8 and TRBJ2-7, with TRBD2 matching over 8 bases. V lost 5 bases to trimming and J lost 3 bases; unmatched junction nucleotides: 6. Germline loops: CDR1 SGHVS, CDR2 FQNEAQ. The CDR3 covers 14 residues. CDR3 region: CASSPTSGNYEQYF. In DNA form, the CDR3 reads TGTGCCAGCAGCCCCACTAGCGGTAACTACGAGCAGTACTTC.

This clonotype has a count of ten or more. The V gene is TRBV10-2, the J gene TRBJ2-7; D is uncertain. The CDR3 length is 13 residues. The germline V and J ends were trimmed by 0 bases and 7 bases, with 10 bases remaining between them. Germline assignment: CDR1 WSHSY and CDR2 SAAADI. CDR3 region: CASSESKAGEQYF. The CDR3 coding sequence is TGCGCCAGCAGTGAGTCGAAAGCTGGGGAGCAGTACTTC.

This rearrangement joins TRBV11-2 to TRBJ2-2, with D maybe TRBD1 (6 bases). Germline CDR1 SGHAT, CDR2 FQNNGV. Trimming left V 8 bases short and J 3 bases short, with 16 bases between. CDR3 length equals 15 residues. The CDR3 DNA follows: TGTGCCAGCGGCCCGCACCACAGGGACACCGGGGAGCTGTTTTTT. This encodes CASGPHHRDTGELFF. Supplemented by reference TRBV11-2 and TRBJ2-2, the full variable domain reads EAGVAQSPRYKIIEKRQSVAFWCNPISGHATLYWYQQILGQGPKLLIQFQNNGVVDDSQLPKDRFSAERLKGVDSTLKIQPAKLEDSAVYLCASGPHHRDTGELFFGEGSRLTVL.

The chain has TRBV12-3 or TRBV12-4 and TRBJ2-1, with D possibly matching TRBD1 (6 bases). The CDR3 extends over 15 amino acids. Trimming left V 5 bases short and J 16 bases short, with 27 bases between. CDR3 protein: CASSPRDNSYNERFF. The CDR3 coding sequence is TGTGCCAGCAGTCCCCGGGACAACTCCTACAATGAGCGATTCTTC.

This clonotype was picked up many times. This chain links TRBV20-1 with TRBJ2-3; possibly TRBD2 for D (6 bases). Germline CDR1 DFQATT, CDR2 SNEGSKA (reference sequence). V was clipped by 3 bases and J by 0 bases, with 10 bases between them. The CDR3 is 14 residues long. As DNA, the CDR3 is TGCAGTGCTAGGCGGGGCACAAGCACAGATACGCAGTATTTT. The encoded protein is CSARRGTSTDTQYF.

The chain links TRBV12-3 or TRBV12-4 to TRBJ2-7; D uncertain. This CDR3 has 12 amino acids. The V end lost 3 bases, the J end lost 5 bases, and 8 bases lay between the germline ends. CDR3 DNA sequence: TGTGCCAGCAGTTTTTTCGGTGACGAGCAGTACTTC. Protein product: CASSFFGDEQYF.

In the case of this clonotype: This could be a read error, since a much larger clone is one nucleotide away. The chain has TRBV18 and TRBJ2-3; D not certain. V lost 5 bases and J lost 4, with 13 bases in between. The CDR3 contains 14 residues. The germline CDR1 and CDR2 sequences are KGHSH and LQKENI. CDR3 sequence: CASSVDSGADTQYF. The CDR3 DNA reads as TGTGCCAGCTCAGTCGATAGTGGCGCAGATACGCAGTATTTT.

The chain has TRBV12-3 or TRBV12-4 and TRBJ1-2; no clear D gene. The CDR3 length is 13 residues. Trimming took off 8 bases at V and 7 bases at J, with 17 bases between the two ends. This CDR3 reads CASQSDLKSGYTF. The DNA of the CDR3 is TGTGCCAGCCAAAGCGACCTGAAATCTGGCTACACCTTC.

V is TRBV3-1 and J is TRBJ2-5; the D gene is possibly TRBD2 (5 bases). The CDR3 sequence is 12 residues long. The V gene lost 3 bases and the J gene lost 7 bases, with 9 bases spanning the gap. Germline assignment: CDR1 LGHDT and CDR2 YNNKEL (reference sequence). The CDR3 sequence is CASSHEGRTQYF. The CDR3, as DNA: TGTGCCAGCAGCCATGAGGGAAGGACCCAGTACTTC.

This clonotype has just one count. A much larger clone is a single base away; this may be a read error. The chain combines TRBV7-9 with TRBJ2-1; TRBD2 aligns across 15 bases. The CDR3 loop spans 17 amino acids. Trimming took 11 bases from V and 4 from J; bases not matched to a gene: 12. CDR1 is SEHNR and CDR2 is FQNEAQ in the germline V gene (reference sequence). The CDR3 bases are TGTGCCGGCCCTCGGACTAGCGGGAGGGCCTGTTACAATGAGCAGTTCTTC. Translated: CAGPRTSGRACYNEQFF. Looking up the rest from reference TRBV7-9 and TRBJ2-1 gives the full variable domain: DTGVSQNPRHKITKRGQNVTFRCDPISEHNRLYWYRQTLGQGPEFLTYFQNEAQLEKSRLLSDRFSAERPKGSFSTLEIQRTEQGDSAMYLCAGPRTSGRACYNEQFFGPGTRLTVL.

The chain uses TRBV5-1 and TRBJ2-1; 9 bases are shared with TRBD1. The tail of the sequence fits TRBJ2-7 better, so the J call may be wrong. CDR1 and CDR2 (germline): SGHRS, YFSETQ. This CDR3 has 14 residues. This chain's CDR3 is CASSVVQGADEQYF. CDR3 in DNA: TGCGCCAGCAGCGTGGTACAGGGGGCGGACGAGCAGTACTTC.

This clonotype appeared many times. The rearrangement uses TRBV20-1 and TRBJ1-5, with D possibly being TRBD1 (6 bases). The germline V gene encodes CDR1 DFQATT and CDR2 SNEGSKA (reference sequence). This CDR3 region has 14 residues. The ends were cut back, 5 bases at V and 2 bases at J, with 13 bases in the middle. The CDR3: CSAPGVRRNQPQHF. For the CDR3, the DNA is TGCAGTGCTCCAGGGGTTCGGCGCAATCAGCCCCAGCATTTT.

The V gene is TRBV7-6, the J gene TRBJ2-1; 9 bases are a match to TRBD2. The CDR3 runs 16 residues. Germline CDR1 SGHVS, CDR2 FNYEAQ. V dropped 5 bases and J dropped 4; count of bases not matched to a gene: 9. The CDR3 protein is CASSRGASGIYNEQFF. The DNA for the CDR3 is TGTGCCAGCAGCCGCGGGGCTAGCGGGATTTACAATGAGCAGTTCTTC.

The chain links TRBV2 to TRBJ1-5; unclear D gene. The CDR3 runs to 13 residues. Looked up from germline, CDR1 is SNHLY and CDR2 is FYNNEI. Trimming left V 3 bases short and J 4 bases short, with 7 bases between. CDR3 amino acids: CASSEGPNQPQHF. Written as DNA, the CDR3 is TGTGCCAGCAGTGAGGGCCCTAATCAGCCCCAGCATTTT. Together with reference TRBV2 and TRBJ1-5, the CDR3 gives the full variable domain: EPEVTQTPSHQVTQMGQEVILRCVPISNHLYFYWYRQILGQKVEFLVSFYNNEISEKSEIFDDQFSVERPDGSNFTLKIRSTKLEDSAMYFCASSEGPNQPQHFGDGTRLSIL.

V is TRBV12-3 or TRBV12-4 and J is TRBJ1-2; 9 nucleotides agree with TRBD1. V shed 6 bases, J shed 4 bases, and the junction held 9 bases outside the gene matches. The CDR3 is made up of 15 amino acids. The CDR3 DNA reads as TGTGCCAGCAGCACCTGGGACAGGGACTTCTATGGCTACACCTTC. It yields the protein CASSTWDRDFYGYTF.

The chain links TRBV12-3 or TRBV12-4 to TRBJ2-5; TRBD2 is a possible D gene (6 bases). The J call may be incorrect, as the DNA end agrees better with TRBJ2-7. This CDR3 is built from 12 residues. The CDR3 DNA reads as TGTGCCAGTGCCCCCGTGGGGGGCGAGCAGTACTTC. Translation gives CASAPVGGEQYF.

This clonotype has a count of ten or more. CDR3: CASSPRVGRYYGYTF. DNA of the CDR3: TGCGCCAGCAGCCCGCGGGTGGGCAGGTACTATGGCTACACCTTC. The genes are TRBV4-1 and TRBJ1-2, with D hard to call. There are 15 residues in the CDR3. V gave up 4 bases and J gave up 3 bases, with 15 bases separating them. CDR1 MGHRA and CDR2 YSYEKL come from the germline V gene.

The genes are TRBV5-8 and TRBJ1-6, with 10 bases aligning to TRBD1. Germline CDR1 and CDR2: SGHTS and YDEGEE. This CDR3 contains 15 residues. V lost 4 bases, J lost 7 bases, and 5 bases stayed unmatched. The CDR3 coding sequence is TGTGCCAGCAGCACGTGGACAGGGGGGAATTCACCCCTCCACTTT. Its protein product is CASSTWTGGNSPLHF. Full variable domain (missing parts from reference TRBV5-8 and TRBJ1-6): EAGVTQSPTHLIKTRGQQATLRCSPISGHTSVYWYQQALGLGLQFLLWYDEGEERNRGNFPPRFSGRQFPNYSSELNVNALELEDSALYLCASSTWTGGNSPLHFGNGTRLTVT.

The chain employs TRBV28 and TRBJ1-5; TRBD1 is a possible D gene (5 bases). CDR3 length equals 17 residues. The germline V gene encodes CDR1 MDHEN and CDR2 SYDVKM. The germline V and J ends were trimmed by 6 bases and 7 bases, with 25 bases remaining between them. The CDR3 here is CASRTVEVQAGGQPQHF. The CDR3 region has the DNA TGTGCCAGCAGGACGGTGGAAGTGCAGGCTGGGGGGCAGCCCCAGCATTTT.

This chain connects TRBV15 to TRBJ1-1, with a weak D call TRBD1 (6 bases). V lost 1 base and J 5 bases, leaving 11 bases between the germline ends. CDR3 size: 14 residues. Germline V lookup: CDR1 LNHNV, CDR2 YYDKDF (reference sequence). CDR3 bases: TGTGCCACCAGCAGAGCTAGGGGGTGGACTGAAGCTTTCTTT. It is translated as CATSRARGWTEAFF.